One sample yielded the 25 T cell receptor beta chains listed below, sequenced in a study of cytomegalovirus exposure and HLA in healthy donors. The PCR was carried out with 60 Vbeta primers and 13 Jbeta primers. The assay was immunoSEQ multiplex PCR, and TCRdb's table has in-frame clones only and misses some. The data contain 160,000 or so clones, 65% to 80% of them singletons. Source material: PBMCs. The origin of the receptors is a man aged 35-49 years in good health and CMV-seronegative.

J is TRBJ2-3 and V is TRBV27; 7 bases fit TRBD2. Trimming at V came to 3 bases and at J to 3 bases, leaving 6 bases not matched to a gene. This CDR3 is 15 amino acids long. Per the germline V gene, CDR1 is MNHEY and CDR2 is SMNVEV (reference sequence). The CDR3 nucleotides read TGTGCCAGCAGTTTTACTAGCGAGGTGACAGATACGCAGTATTTT. It translates to CASSFTSEVTDTQYF.

The V gene is TRBV9, the J gene TRBJ2-2; the D gene is possibly TRBD2 (5 bases). The CDR3 covers 14 residues. Germline V gene lookup returns CDR1 SGDLS and CDR2 YYNGEE. The V and J ends lost 4 bases and 4 bases respectively, with 11 bases between them. The CDR3 DNA reads TGTGCCAGCAGCATTCTTGGACTCACCGGGGAGCTGTTTTTT. It codes for CASSILGLTGELFF.

Regarding this clone: The sample holds other DNA sequences that translate to the same CDR3. V is TRBV7-9 and J is TRBJ2-1, with a tentative D call TRBD2 (6 bases). CDR1 and CDR2 from the germline V gene are SEHNR and FQNEAQ (reference sequence). The CDR3 is made up of 14 amino acids. V was cut by 5 bases and J by 1 base, with 9 bases left in between. The CDR3 region is CASSTAGSYNEQFF. DNA of the CDR3: TGTGCCAGCAGCACCGCGGGATCCTACAATGAGCAGTTCTTC.

The chain recombines TRBV21-1 with TRBJ1-2; TRBD1 reflects the table's D call only, with no check against the DNA. TRBV21-1 is deemed a pseudogene. This CDR3 has 13 residues. CDR3 sequence (DNA): TGTGCCAGCGACCGAGGGACAGCTTATGGCTACACCTTC. As protein: CASDRGTAYGYTF.

The rearrangement uses TRBV6-6 and TRBJ1-1; 7 bases line up with TRBD1. The CDR3 is made up of 14 amino acids. Germline trimming cut 2 bases from V and 2 bases from J; bases unmatched to any gene: 2. Germline V gives CDR1 MNHNY, CDR2 SVGAGI (reference sequence). CDR3 protein: CASSYGDSNTEAFF. The CDR3 DNA reads TGTGCCAGCAGTTACGGGGACAGCAACACTGAAGCTTTCTTT.

The chain has TRBV19 and TRBJ1-3, with 7 nucleotides matching TRBD1. The CDR3 consists of 15 residues. The V segment lost 7 bases and the J segment 4 bases; nucleotides outside the gene matches: 10. CDR1 LNHDA and CDR2 SQIVND come from the germline V gene (reference sequence). The CDR3 region has the DNA TGTGCCAGTACCTCCTCGAGGACAGGCGGAAACACCATATATTTT. Residues: CASTSSRTGGNTIYF.

The chain employs TRBV6-1 and TRBJ2-5; 7 nucleotides line up with TRBD1. This CDR3 contains 17 residues. Germline V CDR1 and CDR2: MNHNS, SASEGT. The V gene end was trimmed by 4 bases and the J gene end by 4 bases; junction bases not matched to a gene: 15. The CDR3 DNA reads as TGTGCCAGCAGTGCCTATCACGGGACAGCCTTTGGAGAGACCCAGTACTTC. This codes for CASSAYHGTAFGETQYF.

This clone was observed a handful of times. The rearrangement joins TRBV7-2 to TRBJ2-4, with 8 bases identical to TRBD2. The ends lost 3 bases at V and 4 bases at J; junction bases unmatched: 17. The CDR3 is 19 residues long. Germline values: CDR1 SGHTA, CDR2 FQGNSA. CDR3 residues: CASSLVASGGPETKNIQYF. In DNA, the CDR3 is TGTGCCAGCAGCTTGGTTGCGAGCGGGGGCCCCGAAACTAAAAACATTCAGTACTTC. The variable domain in full, completed from reference TRBV7-2 and TRBJ2-4, reads GAGVSQSPSNKVTEKGKDVELRCDPISGHTALYWYRQSLGQGLEFLIYFQGNSAPDKSGLPSDRFSAERTGGSVSTLTIQRTQQEDSAVYLCASSLVASGGPETKNIQYFGAGTRLSVL.

V is TRBV9 and J is TRBJ1-2, with a possible D match to TRBD1 (5 bases). The CDR3 totals 15 residues. Trimming removed 0 bases from V and 8 bases from J, with 17 bases in between. Germline values: CDR1 SGDLS, CDR2 YYNGEE. In DNA, the CDR3 is TGTGCCAGCAGCGTAGCCGGGTCAGGGTTAGAGGGCTACACCTTC. It codes for CASSVAGSGLEGYTF.

The V call is TRBV10-3, the J call TRBJ2-7, with D perhaps matching TRBD2 (6 bases). Germline assignment: CDR1 ENHRY and CDR2 SYGVKD. The CDR3 sequence is 15 residues long. V was trimmed by 0 bases and J by 3 bases, leaving 12 bases between them. CDR3 sequence: CAISESNGGLYEQYF. In nucleotides, the CDR3 is TGTGCCATCAGTGAGTCGAACGGGGGTCTCTACGAGCAGTACTTC.

V usage is TRBV5-1 and J usage is TRBJ2-3; D is ambiguous. CDR3 length equals 16 residues. Deletions cut 4 bases from V and 4 bases from J, with 19 bases between. The germline V gene encodes CDR1 SGHRS and CDR2 YFSETQ. The CDR3 sequence is CASSPQAPSSPDTQYF. Here the CDR3 DNA reads TGCGCCAGCAGCCCGCAGGCACCCTCTTCCCCAGATACGCAGTATTTT.

The chain links TRBV6-1 to TRBJ2-5; 9 bases agree with TRBD1. The CDR3 totals 12 residues. V lost 8 bases and J lost 5; bases outside the gene matches: 3. The germline V gene encodes CDR1 MNHNS and CDR2 SASEGT. The CDR3 coding sequence is TGTGCCAGCGGGGACAGGGCCGAGACCCAGTACTTC. Amino acids: CASGDRAETQYF.

This rearrangement joins TRBV5-1 to TRBJ2-5; 7 nucleotides agree with TRBD1. This CDR3 has 15 residues. Germline V gives CDR1 SGHRS, CDR2 YFSETQ. The J segment lost 4 bases and the V segment lost 4 bases, leaving 10 bases of the junction unmatched. The DNA of the CDR3 is TGCGCCAGCAGCCCCCCACTGACAGGGCGAGAGACCCAGTACTTC. The encoded protein is CASSPPLTGRETQYF.

The chain recombines TRBV10-3 with TRBJ2-7; D is unclear. This CDR3 is 13 amino acids long. CDR1 is ENHRY and CDR2 is SYGVKD in the germline V gene. V gave up 4 bases and J gave up 0 bases, with 7 bases separating them. CDR3 sequence: CAISVESSYEQYF. The CDR3 coding sequence is TGTGCCATCAGTGTAGAGAGCTCCTACGAGCAGTACTTC.

This clone was recorded a few times. V and J are TRBV9 and TRBJ2-3, with 7 positions matching TRBD1. CDR1 is SGDLS and CDR2 is YYNGEE in the germline V gene. The CDR3 loop spans 16 amino acids. J gave up 2 bases and V 6 bases, and 12 bases lay outside the gene matches. CDR3 bases: TGTGCCAGCACCTTTAGGGACAGTCCAGTCACAGATACGCAGTATTTT. Amino acids: CASTFRDSPVTDTQYF.

J is TRBJ1-2 and V is TRBV6-5, with D unresolved. V was trimmed by 6 bases and J by 8 bases, leaving 16 bases between them. The length of the CDR3 is 13 residues. CDR1 MNHEY and CDR2 SVGAGI come from the germline V gene. CDR3 DNA sequence: TGTGCCAGCAGAACGGGCGGGGTGAGAGGCTACACCTTC. Translating it yields CASRTGGVRGYTF.

This chain links TRBV7-2 with TRBJ2-7, with 9 nucleotides matching TRBD1. CDR1 and CDR2 from the germline V gene are SGHTA and FQGNSA. This CDR3 is built from 14 residues. Trimming at V came to 4 bases and at J to 4 bases, leaving 5 bases not matched to a gene. This CDR3 reads CASSSGQGSYEQYF. The CDR3 nucleotides read TGTGCCAGCAGCTCGGGACAGGGTTCTTACGAGCAGTACTTC.

V gene TRBV6-5 combines with J gene TRBJ1-2; D remains ambiguous. This CDR3 is 16 amino acids long. Looked up from germline, CDR1 is MNHEY and CDR2 is SVGAGI. Trimming stripped 0 bases from V and 4 bases from J, with 15 bases between. CDR3 nucleotide sequence: TGTGCCAGCAGTTACTCTAGGACTATGGGGAGCTATGGCTACACCTTC. Protein sequence: CASSYSRTMGSYGYTF.

The genes are TRBV21-1 and TRBJ2-2; TRBD1 is the table's D call, not checked against the DNA. TRBV21-1 is a known pseudogene. CDR3 size: 16 residues. The CDR3 loop reads CASTTNRGLDTGELFF. For the CDR3, the DNA is TGTGCCAGCACCACCAACAGGGGGTTGGACACCGGGGAGCTGTTTTTT.

V and J are TRBV4-3 and TRBJ1-6; possible D gene TRBD1, 5 bases. CDR1 and CDR2 from the germline V gene are LGHNA and YSLEER. The CDR3 contains 15 residues. The V end was cut by 1 base, the J end by 5 bases, with 9 bases between. The CDR3 sequence: CASSQVAQDNSPLHF. CDR3 nucleotides: TGCGCCAGCAGCCAAGTTGCACAGGATAATTCACCCCTCCACTTT.

This chain links TRBV7-9 with TRBJ2-7; maybe TRBD2 (7 bases). This CDR3 is 13 amino acids long. Germline CDR1 SEHNR, CDR2 FQNEAQ (reference sequence). V dropped 11 bases and J dropped 0 bases, with 14 bases sitting between them. The chain's CDR3 is CAVKGGGSYEQYF. The CDR3 DNA is TGTGCCGTTAAGGGGGGGGGCTCCTACGAGCAGTACTTC. Variable domain in full (rest from reference TRBV7-9 and TRBJ2-7): DTGVSQNPRHKITKRGQNVTFRCDPISEHNRLYWYRQTLGQGPEFLTYFQNEAQLEKSRLLSDRFSAERPKGSFSTLEIQRTEQGDSAMYLCAVKGGGSYEQYFGPGTRLTVT.

The rearrangement links TRBV6-6 to TRBJ1-6, with TRBD1 identical over 11 bases. The CDR3 spans 16 residues. The V segment lost 7 bases and the J segment 11 bases; nucleotides outside the gene matches: 13. The germline V gene encodes CDR1 MNHNY and CDR2 SVGAGI (reference sequence). The CDR3 nucleotides read TGTGCCAGCAACATAAAGACGGACAGGGGGCGCACACCCCTCCACTTT. This encodes CASNIKTDRGRTPLHF.

V and J are TRBV6-5 and TRBJ2-3, with TRBD1 identical over 7 bases. The CDR3 spans 15 residues. CDR1 MNHEY and CDR2 SVGAGI come from the germline V gene. V lost 0 bases, J lost 2 bases, and 2 bases stayed unmatched. In nucleotides, the CDR3 is TGTGCCAGCAGTTACTCGGGACAGCACACAGATACGCAGTATTTT. Its protein is CASSYSGQHTDTQYF.

CDR3 protein: CASSQDTGPRQAFF. The CDR3 DNA reads as TGCGCCAGCAGCCAAGACACCGGGCCGAGACAGGCTTTCTTT. This chain joins TRBV4-1 and TRBJ1-1; D might be TRBD1 (5 bases). Trimming took off 0 bases at V and 11 bases at J, with 16 bases between the two ends. Germline lookup yields CDR1 MGHRA and CDR2 YSYEKL. CDR3 length: 14 amino acids.

The chain is built from TRBV9 and TRBJ2-1; a possible D gene is TRBD2 (5 bases). This CDR3 has 12 residues. Germline assignment: CDR1 SGDLS and CDR2 YYNGEE. The V and J ends lost 1 base and 10 bases respectively, with 9 bases between them. CDR3 sequence reads: CASSVNAGEQFF. For the CDR3, the DNA is TGTGCCAGCAGCGTAAACGCGGGCGAGCAGTTCTTC.